This T cell receptor (beta chain) was captured by sequencing in a study of T cell responses to AZD1222 COVID-19 vaccine. TCRdb keeps only in-frame clones here, not all; method: immunoSEQ multiplex PCR. The sample has roughly 180,000 clones, roughly nine tenths seen once. V lost 5 bases, J lost 10 bases, and 18 bases stayed unmatched. CDR1 and CDR2 (germline): WNHNN, SYGVQD (reference sequence). The CDR3 extends over 17 amino acids. This sample comprised peripheral blood, obtained on day 0 of AZD1222 vaccination. This sequence was found in an adult in good health. The chain carries TRBV10-1 and TRBJ1-1; the match to TRBD1 covers 11 bases. The CDR3 spells CASSSGLGQGAFRIAFF. The CDR3 region has the DNA TGCGCCAGCAGTTCCGGACTTGGACAGGGGGCTTTTCGAATAGCTTTCTTT.